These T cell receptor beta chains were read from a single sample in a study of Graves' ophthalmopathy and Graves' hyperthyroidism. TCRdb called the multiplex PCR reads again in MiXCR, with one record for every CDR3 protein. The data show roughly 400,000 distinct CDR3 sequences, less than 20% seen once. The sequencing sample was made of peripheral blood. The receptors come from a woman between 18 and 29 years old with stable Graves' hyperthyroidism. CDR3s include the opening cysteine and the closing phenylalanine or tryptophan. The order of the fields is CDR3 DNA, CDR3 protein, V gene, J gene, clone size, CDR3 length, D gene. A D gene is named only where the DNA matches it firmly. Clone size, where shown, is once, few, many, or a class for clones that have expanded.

TGTGCCAGCAGCCACGGGGACTCACGGAACACCATATATTTT,CASSHGDSRNTIYF,TRBV7-9,TRBJ1-3,few,14,.
TGTGCCAGCAGTGGATGGGACAGGGGATTGGTCGAGACCCAGTACTTC,CASSGWDRGLVETQYF,TRBV28,TRBJ2-5,many,16,TRBD1
TGTGCCAGCAGTTTGGGGGGTCCAGGGGACTATGGCTACACCTTC,CASSLGGPGDYGYTF,TRBV12-3/TRBV12-4,TRBJ1-2,many,15,.
TGTGCCAGCAATACCGGGGGGCGCGGGTACGAGCAGTACTTC,CASNTGGRGYEQYF,TRBV2,TRBJ2-7,many,14,.
TGTGCCAGCAGCTTAGAATCAGGGGTGGGCGAGCAGTACTTC,CASSLESGVGEQYF,TRBV7-2,TRBJ2-7,.,14,.
TGTGCCAGCTCACCGACGACAGGGCCCCTCGAGCAGTACTTC,CASSPTTGPLEQYF,TRBV18,TRBJ2-7,.,14,TRBD1
TGTGCCAGCAGCCAAGAAAGTGAGGGAAGTAATCAGCCCCAGCATTTT,CASSQESEGSNQPQHF,TRBV3-1,TRBJ1-5,few,16,.
TGCGCCAGCAGCCAAGGGGCTAGCGGGGACTACGAGCAGTACTTC,CASSQGASGDYEQYF,TRBV4-1,TRBJ2-7,many,15,TRBD2
TGTGCCAGCAGCCACATTAACGAAAGAAACACTGAAGCTTTCTTT,CASSHINERNTEAFF,TRBV12-3/TRBV12-4,TRBJ1-1,many,15,.
TGTGCCAGCAGCTTGGAAGGCAGGGGCTTGGGTCAGCCCCAGCATTTT,CASSLEGRGLGQPQHF,TRBV5-6,TRBJ1-5,.,16,.
TGTGCCAGCAGCTTGGTTTCCAGCAAAGAGACCCAGTACTTC,CASSLVSSKETQYF,TRBV5-6,TRBJ2-5,many,14,.
TGTGCTAGCAGCCCAAACAGGATGGAGACCCAGTACTTC,CASSPNRMETQYF,TRBV7-7,TRBJ2-5,many,13,.
TGCAGTGCTAGATTCCTAGCGGGGGGGCTGAGGGAGACCCAGTACTTC,CSARFLAGGLRETQYF,TRBV20-1,TRBJ2-5,many,16,TRBD2
TGTGCCAGCAGTCCCCCGGGGTCCAGGGGCTTCGCTGAAGTTTTCTTT,CASSPPGSRGFAEVFF,TRBV27,TRBJ1-1,few,16,.
TGTGCCAGCGGGCGCAATGGGGGGGAAGAGACCCAGTACTTC,CASGRNGGEETQYF,TRBV7-2,TRBJ2-5,many,14,TRBD2
TGTGCCAGCACCGAGACAGGGGGCACCGGGGAGCTGTTTTTT,CASTETGGTGELFF,TRBV2,TRBJ2-2,many,14,TRBD1
TGTGCCAGCAGCCCCCCCGGGACAGGGCTTGGAAACACCATATATTTT,CASSPPGTGLGNTIYF,TRBV7-8,TRBJ1-3,many,16,TRBD1
TGTGCCAGCTCCCGAATTCCCACAGGTTCTTACTGGGCTTTCTTT,CASSRIPTGSYWAFF,TRBV18,TRBJ1-1,.,15,.
TGTGCCAGCACACGAACAGGGGACTTGATTGATCAGCCCCAGCATTTT,CASTRTGDLIDQPQHF,TRBV6-2/TRBV6-3,TRBJ1-5,many,16,TRBD1
TGCGCCAGCAGGATACTAGGGCTGACTTTCTTT,CASRILGLTFF,TRBV5-1,TRBJ1-1,many,11,.
TGTGCCATCAGCAGTTCGGGACAGGAGGGTTCACCCCTCCACTTT,CAISSSGQEGSPLHF,TRBV10-3,TRBJ1-6,many,15,TRBD1
TGTGCCAGCAGTGAGTTCAGCGTCGAGCAGTACTTC,CASSEFSVEQYF,TRBV6-1,TRBJ2-7,.,12,.
TGCAGTGCTAGGACGGGACAGGGTTTGTATGGCTACACCTTC,CSARTGQGLYGYTF,TRBV20-1,TRBJ1-2,many,14,TRBD1
TGTGCCAGCAGCTTCGCCGGGACAGGTCTCGGATATTCTGAAGCTTTCTTT,CASSFAGTGLGYSEAFF,TRBV7-8,TRBJ1-1,once,17,TRBD1
TGTGCCAGCAGGCAGCGCAATCAGCCCCAGCATTTT,CASRQRNQPQHF,TRBV6-1,TRBJ1-5,many,12,.
TGTGCCAGCAGCTTTTACAGGGGCATCTCACCCCTCCACTTT,CASSFYRGISPLHF,TRBV11-2,TRBJ1-6,many,14,TRBD1
TGTGCCAGCAACCCGGCGGGCGGAGCGTACGAGCAGTACTTC,CASNPAGGAYEQYF,TRBV9,TRBJ2-7,many,14,.
TGTGCCAGCAGCGTTTATGAGGGGGAGAACACTGAAGCTTTCTTT,CASSVYEGENTEAFF,TRBV9,TRBJ1-1,.,15,.
TGTGCCAGCTCATTCCGGGGGGCGGGCACTGAAGCTTTCTTT,CASSFRGAGTEAFF,TRBV18,TRBJ1-1,many,14,.
TGTGCCAGCAGTGGACCGAGGGGAGGAAAAGGGACAGAGAACACCGGGGAGCTGTTTTTT,CASSGPRGGKGTENTGELFF,TRBV25-1,TRBJ2-2,.,20,.
TGTGCCAGCAGCGTAGAGGGGTTAGCCGGGGAGCTGTTTTTT,CASSVEGLAGELFF,TRBV9,TRBJ2-2,few,14,.
TGTGCCAGCAGCCCCCGAAGTACGAAGCAGTACTTC,CASSPRSTKQYF,TRBV28,TRBJ2-7,many,12,.
TGTGCCAGCAGCTTTGCCAGCGGGGCCGGGGCCAACGTCCTGACTTTC,CASSFASGAGANVLTF,TRBV7-2,TRBJ2-6,few,16,TRBD2
TGTGCCAGCAGCCCTCGCGGTGGGGCCGGGGCCAAAAACATTCAGTACTTC,CASSPRGGAGAKNIQYF,TRBV7-2,TRBJ2-4,many,17,.
TGTGCCAGTAGTACCAGTTCGGACCTATCTAACTATGGCTACACCTTC,CASSTSSDLSNYGYTF,TRBV19,TRBJ1-2,few,16,.
TGTGCCAGCAGCCTGGTCAGCTACACTGAAGCTTTCTTT,CASSLVSYTEAFF,TRBV3-1,TRBJ1-1,.,13,.
TGTGCCACCAGTAGGACAGGGGGCTACGAGCAGTACTTC,CATSRTGGYEQYF,TRBV24-1,TRBJ2-7,many,13,TRBD1
TGTGCCAGCAGTTTAGACGGGGCCTATTCGGACGAGCAGTACTTC,CASSLDGAYSDEQYF,TRBV27,TRBJ2-7,.,15,.
TGTGCCAGCAGCTTAGAGAGGAAAGAGACCCAGTACTTC,CASSLERKETQYF,TRBV11-2,TRBJ2-5,.,13,.
TGTGCCAGCAGCTACCGGACAGGGGTTGCCTACGAGCAGTACTTC,CASSYRTGVAYEQYF,TRBV6-5,TRBJ2-7,many,15,TRBD1
TGTGCCAGTAGATCCCTTCGCGGGACGGATAATTCACCCCTCCACTTT,CASRSLRGTDNSPLHF,TRBV19,TRBJ1-6,many,16,.
TGCAGTGCTAGAGTAAGGGCCCAAGAGACCCAGTACTTC,CSARVRAQETQYF,TRBV20-1,TRBJ2-5,many,13,.
TGTGCCACCCCACTGCAAGGGCTAGCGGGAATCACCGGGGAGCTGTTTTTT,CATPLQGLAGITGELFF,TRBV7-8,TRBJ2-2,many,17,TRBD2
TGTGCCAGCAGTTTATCGGCTCTCCAACTCCTAAAAACCTCCTACGAGCAGTACTTC,CASSLSALQLLKTSYEQYF,TRBV27,TRBJ2-7,.,19,.
TGCAGTGCGGGGGCTTTCGAGGGCTACACCTTC,CSAGAFEGYTF,TRBV20-1,TRBJ1-2,.,11,.
TGTGCCAGCAGAGGGACGAACACCGGGGAGCTGTTTTTT,CASRGTNTGELFF,TRBV27,TRBJ2-2,many,13,.
TGCAGTGCTAGTTATGTCGAGACCGGGGAGCTGTTTTTT,CSASYVETGELFF,TRBV20-1,TRBJ2-2,.,13,.
TGTGCCAGCAGCGACAGAAGGATGGGACACTTCCAAGAGACCCAGTACTTC,CASSDRRMGHFQETQYF,TRBV11-1,TRBJ2-5,many,17,.
TGTGCCAGCAGTTTAGCAGGGGCGCGGGGCTACACCTTC,CASSLAGARGYTF,TRBV27,TRBJ1-2,few,13,.
TGTGCCAGCAGCTCCGACGGGCATGAAGCTTTCTTT,CASSSDGHEAFF,TRBV11-1,TRBJ1-1,many,12,.
TGTGCCAGCACCCAACGTAAGAACACTGAAGCTTTCTTT,CASTQRKNTEAFF,TRBV12-3/TRBV12-4,TRBJ1-1,many,13,.
TGTGCCACCAGCAGAGAGGCACAGGGTCACTACGAGCAGTACTTC,CATSREAQGHYEQYF,TRBV15,TRBJ2-7,.,15,.
TGTGCCACCTGGACAGTTATTTCCTACGAGCAGTACTTC,CATWTVISYEQYF,TRBV24-1,TRBJ2-7,many,13,.
TGCAGCGCCCGACTAGCGGGGGTAGCCAAAAACATTCAGTACTTC,CSARLAGVAKNIQYF,TRBV29-1,TRBJ2-4,many,15,TRBD2
TGTGCCAGCAGCTTAGGGAGGGAGACCCAGTACTTC,CASSLGRETQYF,TRBV5-1,TRBJ2-5,many,12,.
TGCAGTGCCCGAGCCGGGACAGGGAATCAGCCCCAGCATTTT,CSARAGTGNQPQHF,TRBV20-1,TRBJ1-5,many,14,TRBD1
TGTGCCAGCAGCCCAGGGGTACAGGGGGACGAGCAGTACTTC,CASSPGVQGDEQYF,TRBV9,TRBJ2-7,many,14,TRBD1
TGTGCCAGCAGGGACCGACAAAGAGAGACCCAGTACTTC,CASRDRQRETQYF,TRBV12-3/TRBV12-4,TRBJ2-5,many,13,.
TGTGCCAGCAGCTTATCAGGGATGACTGAAGCTTTCTTT,CASSLSGMTEAFF,TRBV7-8,TRBJ1-1,many,13,.
TGCGCCAGCAGCCAAGCTAGACTCGGACAGAGCTCCTACGAGCAGTACTTC,CASSQARLGQSSYEQYF,TRBV4-1,TRBJ2-7,.,17,.